The 2 T cell receptor beta chains below all came from one sample that was sequenced in a study of T cells in Graves' hyperthyroidism and ophthalmopathy. RNA transcripts yielded amplified TCR beta CDR3 regions. The HTBI primer set served for first-round RT-PCR of the TCR CDR3. MiXCR, run by TCRdb on the multiplex PCR reads, gives a single entry per CDR3 protein. The data show 300,000 to 400,000 distinct CDR3 sequences, approximately 14% seen once. Sequencing used blood. Every receptor here comes from an older woman with Graves' hyperthyroidism.

This clonotype was seen a single time. The J gene is TRBJ2-5, the V gene TRBV6-1; maybe TRBD1 (5 bases). With 2 bases removed from V and 4 bases from J, the gap between germline ends came to 14 bases. CDR1 is MNHNS and CDR2 is SASEGT in the germline V gene. CDR3 size: 15 residues. The CDR3, as DNA: TGTGCCAGCAGTGAACGGCAGGGTATTACAGAGACCCAGTACTTC. Amino acids: CASSERQGITETQYF.

This clonotype was seen many times. The chain has TRBV28 and TRBJ2-7, with 7 bases matching TRBD1. V trimming: 3 bases; J trimming: 2 bases; junction bases outside the gene matches: 10. This CDR3 comprises 16 residues. The germline V gene encodes CDR1 MDHEN and CDR2 SYDVKM. DNA for the CDR3: TGTGCCAGCAGTTTCCCGCGAGAGGGGGCGGCCTACGAGCAGTACTTC. Translation: CASSFPREGAAYEQYF. Together with reference TRBV28 and TRBJ2-7, the CDR3 gives the full variable domain: DVKVTQSSRYLVKRTGEKVFLECVQDMDHENMFWYRQDPGLGLRLIYFSYDVKMKEKGDIPEGYSVSREKKERFSLILESASTNQTSMYLCASSFPREGAAYEQYFGPGTRLTVT.